This record concerns one T cell receptor (beta chain) sequence. Germline-derived CDR1 and CDR2 are SQVTM and ANQGSEA. The CDR3 totals 14 residues. The data stem from a study of monozygotic twins with inflammatory bowel disease. Investigators pulled total RNA out of whole blood and did not sort T cells. Molecular identifiers with 6-nucleotide sample barcodes were added during cDNA synthesis via template switching. TCRdb reanalyzed the 5' RACE reads, giving one entry per CDR3 protein sequence and no DNA. In all, the sample yields 150,000 to 200,000 distinct CDR3 sequences. The sample consisted of blood. The clonotype originates from a human donor with ulcerative colitis or Crohn's disease, or a healthy co-twin of an affected twin (not recorded which). The chain has TRBV29-1 and TRBJ1-1; TCRdb's assignment of TRBD1 cannot be checked, as there is no DNA. This CDR3 reads CSVPEGRLNTEAFF.